Shown below are 27 T cell receptor beta chains from a single sample sequenced in a study of persistence of HIV-infected CD4 T cells. These receptors have no known antigen. Overlapping HIV-1 Gag 15-mer peptides at roughly 1 ug per peptide per mL were used. Sorting of responding CD4+ T cells relied on upregulated CD40 ligand together with CD69. The libraries were made with immunoSEQ version 4 in survey mode. Assay used: immunoSEQ multiplex PCR; TCRdb lists only in-frame clones, some missing. The sample holds over 15,000 clones; around three fifths are singletons and the top ten take around 1.8%. This specimen was CD4+ T cells sorted from PBMCs after approximately 20-hour stimulation, taken from a patient who received antiretroviral therapy. The receptors here all came from an adult woman with HIV who was CMV-seropositive.

This clone was seen a few times. V usage is TRBV18 and J usage is TRBJ2-7; 7 bases are a match to TRBD2. This CDR3 has 13 residues. V shed 2 bases, J shed 4 bases, and the junction held 2 bases outside the gene matches. CDR1 is KGHSH, CDR2 LQKENI, per germline. The CDR3 sequence: CASSPLGGYEQYF. CDR3 in DNA: TGTGCCAGCTCACCATTGGGAGGGTACGAGCAGTACTTC.

The rearrangement uses TRBV18 and TRBJ2-7, with D possibly being TRBD1 (6 bases). The CDR3 totals 15 residues. Trimming pared 1 base from V and 3 bases from J, leaving 13 bases between. Germline-derived CDR1 and CDR2 are KGHSH and LQKENI. CDR3 protein: CASSPQRDTNYEQYF. In nucleotides, the CDR3 is TGTGCCAGCTCACCACAGAGGGACACAAACTACGAGCAGTACTTC.

The chain joins TRBV7-9 to TRBJ1-2; 7 bases are a match to TRBD1. J lost 6 bases, V lost 3 bases, and 4 bases had no gene match. Germline CDR1 is SEHNR and CDR2 is FQNEAQ (reference sequence). There are 13 residues in the CDR3. For the CDR3, the DNA is TGTGCCAGCAGCTTGGAGGGGGCACATGGCTACACCTTC. Translating gives CASSLEGAHGYTF.

The J gene is TRBJ1-1, the V gene TRBV29-1; D remains ambiguous. From germline, CDR1 is SQVTM and CDR2 ANQGSEA. V lost 1 base and J lost 1, with 10 bases in between. CDR3 length: 14 residues. Here the CDR3 reads CSVEARTGNTEAFF. The DNA for the CDR3 is TGCAGCGTTGAAGCTAGGACGGGGAACACTGAAGCTTTCTTT.

J is TRBJ1-2 and V is TRBV5-1; D perhaps matches TRBD1 (6 bases). The CDR3 is made up of 13 amino acids. CDR1 and CDR2 from the germline V gene are SGHRS and YFSETQ. Trimming left V 0 bases short and J 6 bases short, with 9 bases between. DNA for the CDR3: TGCGCCAGCAGCTTGGCCTCAGGGGATGGCTACACCTTC. Amino acid sequence: CASSLASGDGYTF.

The chain joins TRBV6-4 to TRBJ1-6, with TRBD1 as a possible D gene (5 bases). The ends were cut back, 2 bases at V and 14 bases at J, with 13 bases in the middle. This CDR3 contains 13 residues. Germline assignment: CDR1 MRHNA and CDR2 SNTAGT. CDR3 DNA: TGTGCCAGCAGTGACAGGGAGGGCAGGGCCCTCCACTTT. As protein: CASSDREGRALHF.

This chain connects TRBV18 to TRBJ1-5, with D possibly matching TRBD1 (5 bases). Germline V lookup: CDR1 KGHSH, CDR2 LQKENI. The length of the CDR3 is 16 residues. V lost 2 bases, J lost 1 base, and 12 bases lay in between. CDR3 sequence reads: CASSPGRGWSNQPQHF. CDR3 nucleotide sequence: TGTGCCAGCTCACCAGGACGGGGCTGGAGCAATCAGCCCCAGCATTTT.

V usage is TRBV6-1 and J usage is TRBJ2-7; 8 bases fit TRBD1. Germline V CDR1 and CDR2: MNHNS, SASEGT. The CDR3 is made up of 18 amino acids. Trimming cost V 4 bases and J 3 bases; bases outside gene matches: 17. The DNA for the CDR3 is TGTGCCAGCAGTGCTCCAACTTCCCTCAGGGGGCGAGGCTACGAGCAGTACTTC. It specifies CASSAPTSLRGRGYEQYF.

Only a few counts were recorded for this clone. This rearrangement joins TRBV12-2 to TRBJ1-2; no check of the table's D call, TRBD1, against the DNA was made. TRBV12-2 is designated a pseudogene. The CDR3 loop spans 11 amino acids. CDR3 sequence (DNA): TGTGCAGGCCTTATTAACTATGGCTACACCTTC. This sequence encodes CAGLINYGYTF.

J is TRBJ1-1 and V is TRBV6-5; D is unresolved. V dropped 5 bases and J dropped 5 bases, with 18 bases sitting between them. The CDR3 has 15 amino acids. In germline, CDR1 is MNHEY, CDR2 SVGAGI. The CDR3 DNA follows: TGTGCCAGCAGTAAGCCCGGGTCCCCGGGAACTGAAGCTTTCTTT. It specifies CASSKPGSPGTEAFF.

This clone has just a few counts. The chain joins TRBV18 to TRBJ1-2; no definite D call. The CDR3 length is 15 residues. The germline V and J ends were trimmed by 3 bases and 0 bases, with 11 bases remaining between them. Germline V gene data show CDR1 as KGHSH and CDR2 as LQKENI. For the CDR3, the DNA is TGTGCCAGCTCACCCTCCGGCGGCGCTAACTATGGCTACACCTTC. This encodes CASSPSGGANYGYTF.

The chain joins TRBV7-2 to TRBJ1-1; a possible D gene is TRBD1 (5 bases). Per the germline V gene, CDR1 is SGHTA and CDR2 is FQGNSA. V was clipped by 0 bases and J by 11 bases, with 13 bases between them. CDR3 length equals 13 residues. CDR3 sequence reads: CASSLAVREGAFF. In nucleotides, the CDR3 is TGTGCCAGCAGCTTAGCGGTCAGGGAGGGGGCTTTCTTT.

The chain combines TRBV20-1 with TRBJ2-1; 7 bases map to TRBD1. Trimming cost V 3 bases and J 2 bases; bases outside gene matches: 10. This CDR3 has 16 amino acids. Germline CDR1 reads DFQATT; CDR2 reads SNEGSKA (reference sequence). CDR3 in amino acids: CSASGSQGIAYNEQFF. The CDR3 region has the DNA TGCAGTGCTAGTGGGTCACAGGGGATAGCCTACAATGAGCAGTTCTTC.

CDR3 nucleotide sequence: TGTGCCAGCAGTTACTCCCCAGTGAACACTGAAGCTTTCTTT. Its protein product is CASSYSPVNTEAFF. The V gene is TRBV6-5, the J gene TRBJ1-1; no clear D. There are 14 residues in the CDR3. Germline CDR1 and CDR2: MNHEY and SVGAGI. V was cut by 0 bases and J by 0 bases, with 5 bases left in between.

J is TRBJ1-6 and V is TRBV2; 9 bases match TRBD1. The CDR3 length is 15 residues. CDR1 and CDR2 from the germline V gene are SNHLY and FYNNEI. Trimming removed 3 bases from V and 9 bases from J; junction bases left unmatched: 6. The CDR3 loop is CASSDGGTGISPLHF. Here the CDR3 DNA reads TGTGCCAGCAGTGACGGGGGGACAGGGATTTCACCCCTCCACTTT.

This chain connects TRBV7-9 to TRBJ1-2; D unresolved. Trimming took off 0 bases at V and 8 bases at J, with 13 bases between the two ends. Germline lookup yields CDR1 SEHNR and CDR2 FQNEAQ (reference sequence). The CDR3 is 14 amino acids. CDR3 coding DNA: TGTGCCAGCAGCTTAGCGCAAGGGAGTGGAGGCTACACCTTC. Protein: CASSLAQGSGGYTF.

This clone was seen only once. This chain links TRBV5-4 with TRBJ1-4; TRBD1 is a possible D gene (6 bases). The CDR3 is 14 residues long. Germline V gene sequence: CDR1 SGHNT, CDR2 YYREEE (reference sequence). Deletions cut 4 bases from V and 8 bases from J, with 15 bases between. The CDR3 DNA reads TGTGCCAGCAGCGGAGACAGGCAACAAGAAAAACTGTTTTTT. Encoded protein: CASSGDRQQEKLFF.

Only a few counts were recorded for this clone. J is TRBJ1-3 and V is TRBV5-1, with TRBD1 as a possible D gene (6 bases). CDR3 length: 13 amino acids. The ends were cut back, 7 bases at V and 2 bases at J, with 10 bases in the middle. CDR1 is SGHRS and CDR2 is YFSETQ in the germline V gene. The CDR3 DNA sequence: TGCGCCAGCGGCGAGGGGGCTGGAAACACCATATATTTT. Amino acids: CASGEGAGNTIYF.

This chain connects TRBV2 to TRBJ2-3, with D possibly called TRBD1 or TRBD2 (6 bases each). The germline gives CDR1 SNHLY, CDR2 FYNNEI. The CDR3 has 14 residues. The V end lost 6 bases, the J end lost 6 bases, and 16 bases lay between the germline ends. The CDR3 DNA is TGTGCCAGCAGGAAGGGGGGCCAGGCCGATACGCAGTATTTT. Protein product: CASRKGGQADTQYF.

The chain has TRBV5-1 and TRBJ2-2; 7 positions agree with TRBD2. The ends lost 4 bases at V and 1 base at J; junction bases unmatched: 7. The CDR3 runs to 16 residues. Germline lookup yields CDR1 SGHRS and CDR2 YFSETQ. CDR3 in DNA: TGCGCCAGCAGCCCAGCAGCTAGCGGGAACACCGGGGAGCTGTTTTTT. Translating it yields CASSPAASGNTGELFF.

CDR3: CASSGRPTDTQYF. DNA of the CDR3: TGTGCCAGCAGCGGAAGACCCACAGATACGCAGTATTTT. The rearrangement uses TRBV5-6 and TRBJ2-3; D is uncertain. Between the trimmed V and J ends, which lost 4 bases and 2 bases, there was a span of 8 bases. The germline CDR1 and CDR2 sequences are SGHDT and YYEEEE. This CDR3 has 13 residues.

The genes are TRBV29-1 and TRBJ1-2; 9 nucleotides match TRBD1. V lost 5 bases, J lost 7 bases, and 5 bases stayed unmatched. The CDR3 extends over 12 amino acids. The germline CDR1 and CDR2 sequences are SQVTM and ANQGSEA. Here the CDR3 DNA reads TGCAGCGTTTGGACAGGGGAGGGTGGCTACACCTTC. Translation: CSVWTGEGGYTF.

There are a few counts of this clone. The chain joins TRBV20-1 to TRBJ2-7; 11 nucleotides line up with TRBD2. The CDR3 is made up of 14 amino acids. The J segment lost 5 bases and the V segment lost 3 bases, leaving 6 bases of the junction unmatched. The germline V gene encodes CDR1 DFQATT and CDR2 SNEGSKA (reference sequence). For the CDR3, the DNA is TGCAGTGCTAGTATGCTAGCGGGGGGCGACGAGCAGTACTTC. Protein sequence: CSASMLAGGDEQYF.

The genes are TRBV7-2 and TRBJ1-6; 7 bases align to TRBD1. The germline V gene encodes CDR1 SGHTA and CDR2 FQGNSA. Trimming cost V 1 base and J 9 bases; bases outside gene matches: 3. This CDR3 is built from 14 residues. The CDR3 DNA is TGTGCCAGCAGCTTAGAGGGGGCGGTTTCACCCCTCCACTTT. Amino acid sequence: CASSLEGAVSPLHF.

The chain combines TRBV19 with TRBJ1-5, with TRBD1 as a possible D gene (6 bases). Germline values: CDR1 LNHDA, CDR2 SQIVND (reference sequence). Trimming cost V 3 bases and J 3 bases, with 12 bases left between them. The CDR3 spans 15 residues. The CDR3 sequence: CASSIGQGLNQPQHF. The CDR3 DNA reads TGTGCCAGTAGTATTGGTCAGGGGCTCAATCAGCCCCAGCATTTT.

V usage is TRBV6-5 and J usage is TRBJ1-2; 9 nucleotides match TRBD1. Trimming took 5 bases from V and 3 from J; bases not matched to a gene: 4. Germline CDR1 reads MNHEY; CDR2 reads SVGAGI. The length of the CDR3 is 14 residues. The CDR3 here is CASSIDRGDYGYTF. The DNA for the CDR3 is TGTGCCAGCAGTATAGACAGGGGGGACTATGGCTACACCTTC.

This chain uses TRBV11-1 with TRBJ2-4, with D perhaps matching TRBD2 (6 bases). This CDR3 has 14 residues. Germline lookup yields CDR1 SGHAT and CDR2 FQDESV (reference sequence). The V end was cut by 2 bases, the J end by 4 bases, with 9 bases between. The CDR3 DNA reads TGTGCCAGCAGCTTAATGGCGGGGAAAAACATTCAGTACTTC. It specifies CASSLMAGKNIQYF.